What follows are 24 T cell receptor beta chains derived from one specimen sequenced in a study of chemoradiotherapy in HPV16-positive cancers. The protocol was immunoSEQ multiplex PCR, while the TCRdb copy is restricted to in-frame clones and leaves out a portion. Counted here are roughly 20,000 clones, over 85% occurring once; the ten biggest clones make up about a sixth. The input for sequencing was blood, taken from a patient who underwent chemoradiotherapy. These receptor sequences come from a human donor with HPV-associated anogenital cancer.

The chain employs TRBV7-2 and TRBJ2-2; TRBD2 matches 7 bases. CDR1 and CDR2 from the germline V gene are SGHTA and FQGNSA. CDR3 size: 16 residues. V dropped 1 base and J dropped 2; count of bases not matched to a gene: 4. DNA for the CDR3: TGTGCCAGCAGCTTAGTGGGACTACTTAACACCGGGGAGCTGTTTTTT. This codes for CASSLVGLLNTGELFF.

The chain joins TRBV19 to TRBJ2-3, with D possibly being TRBD2 (6 bases). The CDR3 is made up of 15 amino acids. Germline V gene sequence: CDR1 LNHDA, CDR2 SQIVND (reference sequence). V lost 5 bases and J 5 bases, leaving 17 bases between the germline ends. CDR3 region: CASSLGGTYGDTQYF. The CDR3 nucleotides read TGTGCCAGTAGTTTAGGCGGGACGTACGGAGATACGCAGTATTTT.

Only one count was recorded for this clone. The J gene is TRBJ2-5, the V gene TRBV11-2, with 7 bases identical to TRBD2. Germline V gene lookup returns CDR1 SGHAT and CDR2 FQNNGV. The CDR3 contains 14 residues. V dropped 3 bases and J dropped 0; count of bases not matched to a gene: 1. The CDR3 DNA reads as TGTGCCAGCAGCTTCGGGACTAACCAAGAGACCCAGTACTTC. It translates to CASSFGTNQETQYF.

The chain couples TRBV18 to TRBJ1-3; unclear D gene. The CDR3 has 15 residues. V shed 1 base and J shed 0 bases, with 7 bases lying between them. Germline V gene sequence: CDR1 KGHSH, CDR2 LQKENI. CDR3 DNA sequence: TGTGCCAGCTCACCACGGCCAGACTCTGGAAACACCATATATTTT. The encoded protein is CASSPRPDSGNTIYF.

This chain joins TRBV7-9 and TRBJ1-2; 7 nucleotides match TRBD1. The length of the CDR3 is 19 residues. The germline V gene encodes CDR1 SEHNR and CDR2 FQNEAQ (reference sequence). Trimming removed 4 bases from V and 2 bases from J; junction bases left unmatched: 19. Here the CDR3 DNA reads TGTGCCAGCAGCTCCTTTCCCCGCTCCCCCGGGACAGCGAACTATGGCTACACCTTC. It translates to CASSSFPRSPGTANYGYTF.

This clone was recorded once. V gene TRBV7-3 combines with J gene TRBJ2-5; 11 bases are shared with TRBD2. The CDR3 spans 15 residues. Trimming cost V 4 bases and J 5 bases; bases outside gene matches: 6. The V gene's germline CDR1 is SGHTA and CDR2 FQGTGA. Here the CDR3 reads CASSSIAGGRETQYF. The CDR3 DNA reads as TGTGCCAGCAGCTCTATAGCGGGGGGGCGGGAGACCCAGTACTTC.

This clone was found once. V usage is TRBV7-3 and J usage is TRBJ1-1; possibly TRBD1 for D (6 bases). Germline V gene data show CDR1 as SGHTA and CDR2 as FQGTGA. Deletions cut 4 bases from V and 1 base from J, with 10 bases between. CDR3 size: 14 residues. The CDR3 DNA reads TGTGCCAGCAGCTCAGCGGGACAGAACACTGAAGCTTTCTTT. It codes for CASSSAGQNTEAFF. The entire variable domain, with the rest obtained from reference TRBV7-3 and TRBJ1-1, is as follows: GAGVSQTPSNKVTEKGKYVELRCDPISGHTALYWYRQSLGQGPEFLIYFQGTGAADDSGLPNDRFFAVRPEGSVSTLKIQRTERGDSAVYLCASSSAGQNTEAFFGQGTRLTVV.

The rearrangement uses TRBV4-3 and TRBJ1-1; D uncertain. The ends were cut back, 0 bases at V and 0 bases at J, with 8 bases in the middle. The CDR3 runs to 15 residues. Germline V gene lookup returns CDR1 LGHNA and CDR2 YSLEER. CDR3 protein: CASSQEPAMNTEAFF. In DNA, the CDR3 is TGCGCCAGCAGCCAAGAGCCAGCTATGAACACTGAAGCTTTCTTT.

This chain links TRBV18 with TRBJ2-1; 12 bases are a match to TRBD2. V gave up 8 bases and J gave up 7 bases; unmatched junction bases: 18. Germline V lookup: CDR1 KGHSH, CDR2 LQKENI. This CDR3 is built from 18 residues. The DNA of the CDR3 is TGTGCCAGCCCCGCAGGGGACTTGCTAGCGGGAGGGCAGAATGAGCAGTTCTTC. Translated: CASPAGDLLAGGQNEQFF.

The chain is built from TRBV19 and TRBJ2-5; a weak D match, TRBD2 (5 bases). The CDR3 extends over 14 amino acids. Germline lookup yields CDR1 LNHDA and CDR2 SQIVND (reference sequence). V gave up 2 bases and J gave up 1 base, with 8 bases separating them. This CDR3 reads CASSIRGFQETQYF. CDR3 nucleotide sequence: TGTGCCAGTAGTATACGCGGGTTCCAAGAGACCCAGTACTTC.

This chain connects TRBV5-5 to TRBJ2-1, with D hard to call. CDR3 length: 14 residues. Trimming took off 0 bases at V and 3 bases at J, with 7 bases between the two ends. CDR1 is SGHKS, CDR2 YYEKEE, per germline (reference sequence). This chain's CDR3 is CASSLVGHYNEQFF. In nucleotides, the CDR3 is TGTGCCAGCAGCTTGGTAGGCCACTACAATGAGCAGTTCTTC.

The V gene is TRBV27, the J gene TRBJ2-1; D might be TRBD1 (5 bases). V shed 6 bases and J shed 2 bases, with 14 bases lying between them. Germline lookup yields CDR1 MNHEY and CDR2 SMNVEV (reference sequence). CDR3 length equals 15 residues. CDR3 loop: CASRVRARAYNEQFF. The CDR3 DNA is TGTGCCAGCAGAGTCAGGGCCAGGGCCTACAATGAGCAGTTCTTC.

The V gene is TRBV7-9, the J gene TRBJ2-5, with D hard to call. The tail of the sequence fits TRBJ2-7 better, so the J call may be wrong. The CDR3 consists of 14 residues. The germline gives CDR1 SEHNR, CDR2 FQNEAQ (reference sequence). The CDR3 bases are TGTGCCAGCAGCTTACACCAAAGCAGAAACGAGCAGTACTTC. This encodes CASSLHQSRNEQYF.

This rearrangement joins TRBV9 to TRBJ2-7; possible D gene TRBD2, 5 bases. The ends were cut back, 3 bases at V and 3 bases at J, with 19 bases in the middle. CDR1 and CDR2 from the germline V gene are SGDLS and YYNGEE. The CDR3 loop spans 16 amino acids. This chain's CDR3 is CASSEGVSGRIYEQYF. CDR3 bases: TGTGCCAGCAGCGAGGGAGTATCCGGACGGATCTACGAGCAGTACTTC.

The chain combines TRBV7-9 with TRBJ1-1; D unresolved. Germline CDR1 reads SEHNR; CDR2 reads FQNEAQ (reference sequence). V was cut by 2 bases and J by 4 bases, with 5 bases left in between. This CDR3 region has 12 residues. In DNA form, the CDR3 reads TGTGCCAGCAGCTTATCGAGCACTGAAGCTTTCTTT. It encodes CASSLSSTEAFF.

The chain couples TRBV11-3 to TRBJ2-7, with 8 nucleotides matching TRBD1. The CDR3 totals 14 residues. Germline CDR1 is SGHNT and CDR2 is YENEEA. V was clipped by 5 bases and J by 3 bases; unmatched bases: 6. CDR3 DNA sequence: TGTGCCAGCAGCCTCGGGACAGGACACTACGAGCAGTACTTC. Translating gives CASSLGTGHYEQYF.

This chain uses TRBV6-5 with TRBJ1-5; 8 nucleotides match TRBD1. J lost 9 bases, V lost 4 bases, and 8 bases had no gene match. The CDR3 length is 14 residues. In germline, CDR1 is MNHEY, CDR2 SVGAGI. CDR3: CASSSTGVSGPQHF. For the CDR3, the DNA is TGTGCCAGCAGTTCGACAGGGGTAAGTGGGCCCCAGCATTTT.

The chain is built from TRBV7-2 and TRBJ2-6; D possibly corresponds to TRBD2 (7 bases). V was cut by 5 bases and J by 2 bases, with 13 bases left in between. Germline V gene data show CDR1 as SGHTA and CDR2 as FQGNSA. CDR3 length: 16 residues. The CDR3 loop reads CASSQGGGPGANVLTF. The CDR3 DNA reads TGTGCCAGCAGCCAGGGAGGGGGTCCTGGGGCCAACGTCCTGACTTTC.

The chain is built from TRBV6-5 and TRBJ1-6; D ambiguous. The CDR3 has 12 amino acids. Trimming took 0 bases from V and 10 from J, leaving 4 bases between them. CDR1 is MNHEY, CDR2 SVGAGI, per germline. Written as DNA, the CDR3 is TGTGCCAGCAGTTACTCAGGGTCACCCCTCCACTTT. This sequence encodes CASSYSGSPLHF.

This chain uses TRBV27 with TRBJ2-7; D tentatively fits TRBD1 or TRBD2 (6 bases each). There are 18 residues in the CDR3. Germline V CDR1 and CDR2: MNHEY, SMNVEV (reference sequence). V was shortened by 0 bases and J by 0 bases, with 18 bases between the two germline ends. This CDR3 reads CASSLSMGGARSSYEQYF. The CDR3 DNA is TGTGCCAGCAGTTTATCGATGGGGGGCGCCCGGAGCTCCTACGAGCAGTACTTC.

The rearrangement uses TRBV28 and TRBJ2-5; D might be TRBD1 (6 bases). The CDR3 extends over 15 amino acids. Trimming pared 8 bases from V and 0 bases from J, leaving 16 bases between. Germline V gives CDR1 MDHEN, CDR2 SYDVKM. The CDR3 region is CASLGGRTYQETQYF. The CDR3 nucleotides read TGTGCCAGCCTAGGGGGACGGACGTACCAAGAGACCCAGTACTTC.

The J gene is TRBJ2-2, the V gene TRBV7-2, with a weak D call TRBD1 (6 bases). V shed 5 bases and J shed 5 bases, with 9 bases lying between them. The germline V gene encodes CDR1 SGHTA and CDR2 FQGNSA. The CDR3 consists of 13 residues. Here the CDR3 DNA reads TGTGCCAGCAGCCGAGGGACAACCGGGGAGCTGTTTTTT. Protein product: CASSRGTTGELFF.

The genes are TRBV4-3 and TRBJ2-7; TRBD2 agrees at 11 bases. The length of the CDR3 is 18 residues. Trimming removed 1 base from V and 1 base from J; junction bases left unmatched: 9. CDR1 and CDR2 (germline): LGHNA, YSLEER. The CDR3 spells CASSQAETSGSSSYEQYF. The CDR3 DNA reads as TGCGCCAGCAGCCAAGCCGAAACTAGCGGGAGTAGTTCCTACGAGCAGTACTTC.

The rearrangement links TRBV23-1 to TRBJ1-2; 7 nucleotides agree with TRBD1. TRBV23-1 is flagged as an ORF with uncertain function. The J segment lost 3 bases and the V segment lost 2 bases, leaving 0 bases of the junction unmatched. The CDR3 covers 13 residues. CDR3 nucleotides: TGCGCCAGCAGTCAAGACAGGGACTATGGCTACACCTTC. Protein product: CASSQDRDYGYTF.